Sequencing of this T cell receptor (beta chain) was carried out in a study of early T cells in non-severe SARS-CoV-2 infection. Study overall: Investigators sequenced bulk RNA drawn from unsorted whole blood, and chains remained unpaired.

This clonotype was detected many times. Its antigen remains unknown. TCRdb re-called the 5' RACE reads through MiXCR, storing one row per CDR3 protein. The sample holds tens of thousands of distinct CDR3 sequences, over 8% seen once. CDR1 is LGHNA, CDR2 YSLEER, per germline. The CDR3 length is 17 residues. Unmatched junction bases numbered 10, after V lost 0 bases and J lost 2 bases. General study findings and limits: Anti-spike CD8 specificities were favored by VDJdb matching, whose results missed private and CD4 specificities.

The sequence derives from an adult who was a healthcare worker with PCR-confirmed SARS-CoV-2 infection or an uninfected control (not recorded which). The J gene is TRBJ2-7, the V gene TRBV4-3, with 7 bases that match TRBD2. Sequenced material: whole blood. The CDR3 sequence: CASSQDMSSGVAYEQYF. In DNA, the CDR3 is TGCGCCAGCAGCCAAGATATGTCTAGCGGAGTTGCCTACGAGCAGTACTTC.